The next 2 T cell receptor beta chains were all read from a single sample in a study of T cell changes during pregnancy in multiple sclerosis. Assay: immunoSEQ multiplex PCR; the TCRdb copy retains only in-frame clones and omits some. This table has about 92,000 clones, almost 95% appearing once. The material sequenced was peripheral blood, taken in the third trimester of pregnancy. Every receptor here comes from a female donor with multiple sclerosis, enrolled in a pregnancy study.

The V and J genes are TRBV7-9 and TRBJ1-1, with TRBD1 identical over 10 bases. Germline V gene data show CDR1 as SEHNR and CDR2 as FQNEAQ (reference sequence). V dropped 5 bases and J dropped 6; count of bases not matched to a gene: 3. The CDR3 totals 13 residues. Here the CDR3 DNA reads TGTGCCAGCAGCACGACAGGGGGCGCTGAAGCTTTCTTT. It yields the protein CASSTTGGAEAFF.

CDR3 nucleotide sequence: TGTGCCAGCAGTGACTCGCGCCTCCTTAATGAAAAACTGTTTTTT. This gives the protein CASSDSRLLNEKLFF. J is TRBJ1-4 and V is TRBV6-4, with unresolved D. Between the trimmed V and J ends, which lost 0 bases and 4 bases, there was a span of 9 bases. Germline V gene sequence: CDR1 MRHNA, CDR2 SNTAGT. The CDR3 contains 15 residues.